Following are 26 T cell receptor beta chains from one sample sequenced in a study of identical twins. One entry per CDR3 protein, called by TCRdb with MiXCR from the 5' RACE reads. The profile shows 420,000 or so distinct CDR3 sequences, approximately 17% of them singletons. The sample taken for sequencing was naive T cells sorted from blood. Receptors originate from a man aged 50 to 59 in good health.

In nucleotides, the CDR3 is TGCGCCAGCAGCCAAGAGGAGAGTTTAGTTAACTATGGCTACACCTTC. It encodes CASSQEESLVNYGYTF. This chain joins TRBV4-1 and TRBJ1-2; D is unresolved. V was shortened by 0 bases and J by 1 base, with 12 bases between the two germline ends. The CDR3 length is 16 residues. Germline V gene lookup returns CDR1 MGHRA and CDR2 YSYEKL.

In this sample, this clonotype turned up a few times. This chain uses TRBV6-1 with TRBJ1-2; D is unresolved. Germline V gene lookup returns CDR1 MNHNS and CDR2 SASEGT. V dropped 6 bases and J dropped 0 bases, with 11 bases sitting between them. The CDR3 runs to 14 residues. The CDR3 sequence is CASSERGANYGYTF. In DNA form, the CDR3 reads TGTGCCAGCAGCGAACGGGGAGCTAACTATGGCTACACCTTC.

This chain joins TRBV5-1 and TRBJ1-2; 8 nucleotides match TRBD1. The CDR3 is 13 residues long. Germline V gene data show CDR1 as SGHRS and CDR2 as YFSETQ. V trimming: 4 bases; J trimming: 8 bases; junction bases outside the gene matches: 7. The CDR3: CASSGQGFEGYTF. CDR3 nucleotides: TGCGCCAGCAGCGGACAGGGCTTTGAGGGCTACACCTTC.

V is TRBV28 and J is TRBJ2-7, with 9 bases identical to TRBD1. The CDR3 is 14 amino acids. The germline gives CDR1 MDHEN, CDR2 SYDVKM. The V gene end was trimmed by 6 bases and the J gene end by 5 bases; junction bases not matched to a gene: 8. CDR3 loop: CASSYGTGSHEQYF. CDR3 nucleotides: TGTGCCAGCAGCTACGGGACAGGGTCCCACGAGCAGTACTTC.

The chain employs TRBV18 and TRBJ1-6, with 9 bases matching TRBD1. CDR1 is KGHSH and CDR2 is LQKENI in the germline V gene. The junction had 6 bases not matched to a gene; V was cut back by 1 base and J by 5 bases. CDR3 size: 17 residues. CDR3 residues: CASSPQSGTGNNSPLHF. DNA for the CDR3: TGTGCCAGCTCACCACAATCCGGGACAGGGAATAATTCACCCCTCCACTTT.

V usage is TRBV6-2 or TRBV6-3 and J usage is TRBJ1-2, with TRBD1 matching 7 bases. The V segment lost 6 bases and the J segment 5 bases; nucleotides outside the gene matches: 18. Germline CDR1 MNHEY, CDR2 SVGEGT. This CDR3 is 17 amino acids long. CDR3 in amino acids: CASRTSRQGSPIYGYTF. CDR3 bases: TGTGCCAGCAGGACTAGCCGACAGGGATCGCCGATTTATGGCTACACCTTC.

About this clonotype itself: A read error may explain this, as a much larger clone is one base away. This chain connects TRBV20-1 to TRBJ1-5; no firm D call. Trimming took 0 bases from V and 5 from J, leaving 14 bases between them. CDR3 length: 15 amino acids. Germline CDR1 DFQATT, CDR2 SNEGSKA (reference sequence). CDR3 amino acids: CSARDSREVYQPQHF. The CDR3 nucleotides read TGCAGTGCTAGAGATTCAAGGGAGGTGTATCAGCCCCAGCATTTT.

The CDR3 protein is CASSQDLGAGIYNEQFF. Written as DNA, the CDR3 is TGCGCCAGCAGCCAAGATTTAGGAGCGGGAATTTACAATGAGCAGTTCTTC. The chain employs TRBV4-3 and TRBJ2-1; 7 bases are a match to TRBD2. CDR1 is LGHNA and CDR2 is YSLEER in the germline V gene. J lost 4 bases, V lost 0 bases, and 9 bases had no gene match. CDR3 length equals 17 residues.

This clonotype has just a few counts. The chain has TRBV5-1 and TRBJ2-7; the match to TRBD1 covers 7 bases. Germline CDR1 reads SGHRS; CDR2 reads YFSETQ. This CDR3 is 14 amino acids long. The junction had 7 bases not matched to a gene; V was cut back by 4 bases and J by 3 bases. Here the CDR3 reads CASSPTGSIYEQYF. CDR3 nucleotides: TGCGCCAGCAGCCCGACAGGGTCAATCTACGAGCAGTACTTC.

Worth noting for this clonotype: At one of its ends the junction is not consistent with the germline gene, which may arise from a read error. V and J are TRBV29-1 and TRBJ2-7; D remains unclear. The CDR3 runs to 11 residues. In germline, CDR1 is SQVTM, CDR2 ANQGSEA. This CDR3 is CSATSRYERYF. CDR3 nucleotides: TGCAGCGCCACCTCGAGGTACGAGCGGTACTTC.

This chain joins TRBV20-1 and TRBJ2-7, with 8 bases lining up with TRBD2. Germline lookup yields CDR1 DFQATT and CDR2 SNEGSKA (reference sequence). V trimming: 3 bases; J trimming: 5 bases; junction bases outside the gene matches: 6. The CDR3 length is 13 residues. CDR3 nucleotides: TGCAGTGCTAGTTCCGGGGGGGGCAACGAGCAGTACTTC. Translating it yields CSASSGGGNEQYF.

The chain is built from TRBV9 and TRBJ1-1; TRBD1 matches at 12 bases. Looked up from germline, CDR1 is SGDLS and CDR2 is YYNGEE. This CDR3 contains 15 residues. V was pared by 2 bases and J by 4 bases, with 3 bases of the junction left unmatched. CDR3 bases: TGTGCCAGCAGCGTGGGACAGGGGGCTGGCACTGAAGCTTTCTTT. This codes for CASSVGQGAGTEAFF.

This clonotype was observed a handful of times. This chain uses TRBV9 with TRBJ2-2; 11 bases align to TRBD2. The CDR3 runs to 16 residues. Per germline, CDR1 SGDLS and CDR2 YYNGEE. After removal of 4 bases from V and 1 base from J, the junction contained 3 bases not matched to a gene. The CDR3 region has the DNA TGTGCCAGCAGCCCGACTAGCGGGAAGAACACCGGGGAGCTGTTTTTT. Amino acids: CASSPTSGKNTGELFF.

V and J are TRBV6-5 and TRBJ2-3; D not certain. V lost 2 bases to trimming and J lost 0 bases, with 12 bases between them. Germline CDR1 is MNHEY and CDR2 is SVGAGI. The CDR3 sequence is 16 residues long. The CDR3 reads CASSYSQASSTDTQYF. Written as DNA, the CDR3 is TGTGCCAGCAGTTACAGTCAGGCCAGTAGCACAGATACGCAGTATTTT.

This clonotype has at least ten counts. The gene calls are TRBV6-1 and TRBJ1-4; D possibly corresponds to TRBD1 (5 bases). The V end was cut by 6 bases, the J end by 3 bases, with 14 bases between. Per germline, CDR1 MNHNS and CDR2 SASEGT. The CDR3 runs 15 residues. CDR3 sequence (DNA): TGTGCCAGCAGAGGAGGGGCCCTACCTAATGAAAAACTGTTTTTT. As protein: CASRGGALPNEKLFF.

This clonotype was detected many times. V gene TRBV5-1 combines with J gene TRBJ2-1, with 8 bases lining up with TRBD1. After removal of 2 bases from V and 7 bases from J, the junction contained 20 bases not matched to a gene. Germline values: CDR1 SGHRS, CDR2 YFSETQ. This CDR3 has 19 amino acids. CDR3 protein: CASSFPPGRQGSNYNEQFF. In nucleotides, the CDR3 is TGCGCCAGCAGCTTTCCTCCTGGGCGACAGGGGTCGAATTATAATGAGCAGTTCTTC.

This clonotype was found a few times. The CDR3 protein is CASSFWSGNEQFF. The CDR3 nucleotides are TGCGCCAGCAGCTTTTGGAGTGGCAATGAGCAGTTCTTC. The chain combines TRBV5-1 with TRBJ2-1; D is unclear. Germline-derived CDR1 and CDR2 are SGHRS and YFSETQ. The ends were cut back, 2 bases at V and 6 bases at J, with 9 bases in the middle. The CDR3 loop spans 13 amino acids. The full variable domain, in which reference TRBV5-1 and TRBJ2-1 provide the parts outside the CDR3, is KAGVTQTPRYLIKTRGQQVTLSCSPISGHRSVSWYQQTPGQGLQFLFEYFSETQRNKGNFPGRFSGRQFSNSRSEMNVSTLELGDSALYLCASSFWSGNEQFFGPGTRLTVL.

This clonotype was detected ten times or more. The chain combines TRBV12-3 or TRBV12-4 with TRBJ2-7; D is unclear. The CDR3 length is 13 residues. V was shortened by 7 bases and J by 3 bases, with 13 bases between the two germline ends. This CDR3 is CASNTNVGYEQYF. The CDR3 bases are TGTGCCAGCAACACCAACGTGGGCTACGAGCAGTACTTC.

J is TRBJ2-7 and V is TRBV28; no firm D call. Germline assignment: CDR1 MDHEN and CDR2 SYDVKM. This CDR3 is built from 13 residues. Trimming left V 1 base short and J 1 base short, with 5 bases between. CDR3 DNA sequence: TGTGCCAGCAGTTTATTGCGATCCTACGAGCAGTACTTC. It specifies CASSLLRSYEQYF.

V usage is TRBV3-1 and J usage is TRBJ2-5, with 7 nucleotides matching TRBD2. V lost 5 bases to trimming and J lost 4 bases; unmatched junction nucleotides: 19. Per the germline V gene, CDR1 is LGHDT and CDR2 is YNNKEL (reference sequence). There are 18 residues in the CDR3. CDR3 protein: CASSAEAAGDPEGETQYF. The CDR3 region has the DNA TGTGCCAGCAGCGCTGAGGCCGCGGGGGACCCCGAAGGAGAGACCCAGTACTTC.

This clonotype came up a few times. The chain has TRBV27 and TRBJ2-5; tentatively, D is TRBD1 (7 bases). The CDR3 contains 15 residues. Germline loops: CDR1 MNHEY, CDR2 SMNVEV (reference sequence). V lost 6 bases and J 1 base, leaving 15 bases between the germline ends. This CDR3 reads CASRSGQGGQETQYF. CDR3 in DNA: TGTGCCAGCAGGAGCGGGCAGGGGGGCCAAGAGACCCAGTACTTC.

This sequence joins TRBV12-3 or TRBV12-4 and TRBJ2-7; D gene uncertain. This CDR3 is 11 amino acids long. Deletions cut 3 bases from V and 6 bases from J, with 6 bases between. In nucleotides, the CDR3 is TGTGCCAGCAGTTTTAAGGGCGAGCAGTACTTC. Its protein product is CASSFKGEQYF.

A few counts support this clonotype. This sequence joins TRBV28 and TRBJ2-7; TRBD1 aligns across 8 bases. This CDR3 comprises 12 residues. CDR1 is MDHEN and CDR2 is SYDVKM in the germline V gene. J was trimmed by 6 bases and V by 5 bases; bases with no gene match: 3. CDR3 coding DNA: TGTGCCAGCAGTCAGGGGGCTTTCGAGCAGTACTTC. It is translated as CASSQGAFEQYF.

This rearrangement joins TRBV5-1 to TRBJ2-1, with 7 nucleotides matching TRBD2. The germline CDR1 and CDR2 sequences are SGHRS and YFSETQ. This CDR3 is 15 amino acids long. V lost 2 bases to trimming and J lost 5 bases; unmatched junction nucleotides: 7. CDR3 sequence: CASSLSGASHNEQFF. For the CDR3, the DNA is TGCGCCAGCAGCTTAAGCGGGGCATCTCACAATGAGCAGTTCTTC.

This clonotype was found many times. The gene calls are TRBV20-1 and TRBJ1-5; no clear D gene. The V gene lost 0 bases and the J gene lost 4 bases, with 19 bases spanning the gap. CDR1 is DFQATT, CDR2 SNEGSKA, per germline (reference sequence). The CDR3 length is 17 residues. The CDR3, as DNA: TGCAGTGCTAGAGATTCGATGAAAGTTAGCGGAAATCAGCCCCAGCATTTT. This encodes CSARDSMKVSGNQPQHF.

J is TRBJ1-5 and V is TRBV7-2; possible D gene TRBD1, 6 bases. The CDR3 totals 14 residues. V lost 5 bases and J 6 bases, leaving 14 bases between the germline ends. Germline V gene sequence: CDR1 SGHTA, CDR2 FQGNSA. The CDR3 loop reads CASSQGQARQPQHF. In DNA, the CDR3 is TGTGCCAGCAGCCAGGGGCAGGCACGTCAGCCCCAGCATTTT.